Listed below are T cell receptor beta chains from one sample, sequenced in a study of OX40 agonist ivuxolimab in advanced cancers. TCRdb's table, derived via immunoSEQ multiplex PCR, lists solely in-frame clones and lacks some. The sample lists roughly 48,000 clones, 83% seen once, with roughly 1.2% in the top ten. The sample in question was CD4+ or CD8+ T cells sorted from blood, obtained in a trial of the OX40 agonist ivuxolimab. The receptors stem from an adult with an advanced solid tumor such as melanoma, head and neck, liver or kidney cancer. CDR3s include the opening cysteine and the closing phenylalanine or tryptophan. A D gene is named only where the DNA matches it firmly. Clone size is given for some rows only: seen once, a few or many times, or a class if the clone is expanded.

.,TRBJ2-3,TRBV18,.,CASSGSWGTDTQYF,TGTGCCAGCTCAGGGTCCTGGGGCACAGATACGCAGTATTTT
once,TRBJ2-3,TRBV11-2,TRBD2,CASSRSGTSTDTQYF,TGTGCCAGCAGCCGTAGCGGGACTAGCACAGATACGCAGTATTTT
.,TRBJ2-7,TRBV7-2,TRBD1,CASSYRTGDEQYF,TGTGCCAGCAGCTACCGGACAGGGGACGAGCAGTACTTC
.,TRBJ1-5,TRBV19,.,CASSIGGGPQHF,TGTGCCAGTAGTATTGGGGGAGGGCCCCAGCATTTT
.,TRBJ2-3,TRBV5-6,.,CASSSPRGATDTQYF,TGTGCCAGCAGCTCCCCCCGGGGGGCCACAGATACGCAGTATTTT
.,TRBJ2-2,TRBV7-2,.,CASSLAGAGELFF,TGTGCCAGCAGCTTAGCGGGGGCCGGGGAGCTGTTTTTT
.,TRBJ2-4,TRBV7-2,.,CASERIRAKNIQYF,TGTGCCAGCGAAAGGATCCGAGCCAAAAACATTCAGTACTTC
.,TRBJ2-5,TRBV7-2,TRBD2,CASSGLAGGVETQYF,TGTGCCAGCAGCGGACTAGCGGGGGGGGTAGAGACCCAGTACTTC
.,TRBJ2-3,TRBV2,.,CASSDLGATDTQYF,TGTGCCAGCAGTGATTTAGGAGCCACAGATACGCAGTATTTT
few,TRBJ1-6,TRBV6-5,.,CASSYSGLSYNSPLHF,TGTGCCAGCAGTTACTCGGGGCTCTCCTATAATTCACCCCTCCACTTT
few,TRBJ2-7,TRBV15,TRBD2,CATSRGFGTSGSYEQYF,TGTGCCACCAGTAGGGGGTTTGGGACTAGCGGGTCCTACGAGCAGTACTTC
.,TRBJ1-1,TRBV7-2,.,CASSSGRWNTEAFF,TGTGCCAGCAGCTCGGGACGGTGGAACACTGAAGCTTTCTTT